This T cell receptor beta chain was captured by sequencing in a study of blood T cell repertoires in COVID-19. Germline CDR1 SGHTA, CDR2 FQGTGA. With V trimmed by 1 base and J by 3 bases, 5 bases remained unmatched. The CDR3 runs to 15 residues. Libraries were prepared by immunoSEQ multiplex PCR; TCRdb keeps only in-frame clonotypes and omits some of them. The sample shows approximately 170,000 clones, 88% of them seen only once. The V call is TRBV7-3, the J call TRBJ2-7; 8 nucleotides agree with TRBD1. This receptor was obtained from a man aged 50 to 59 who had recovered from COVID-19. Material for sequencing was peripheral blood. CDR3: CASSLNSGTGYEQYF. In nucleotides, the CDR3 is TGTGCCAGCAGCTTAAATTCCGGGACAGGCTACGAGCAGTACTTC.